Shown below are 22 T cell receptor beta chains from a single sample sequenced in a study of T cell repertoires in cytomegalovirus infection. These TCRs' antigens remain unknown. TCRdb ran MiXCR on the reads and lists one entry per CDR3 protein. The sample has about 85,000 distinct CDR3 sequences; about half are singletons. Sequencing was performed on CD8+ T cells from cultured PBMCs, taken from culture after CMV antigen stimulation. These receptors were obtained from a human donor in good health (CMV status not recorded). Some clones in this sample may be carry-over from other donors' samples.

The chain employs TRBV5-6 and TRBJ2-7; D gene ambiguous. This CDR3 is built from 11 residues. Germline CDR1 is SGHDT and CDR2 is YYEEEE. The germline V and J ends were trimmed by 4 bases and 2 bases, with 4 bases remaining between them. CDR3 loop: CASSTAYEQYF. In DNA, the CDR3 is TGTGCCAGCAGCACGGCCTACGAGCAGTACTTC. The full variable domain, rest sourced from reference TRBV5-6 and TRBJ2-7, is DAGVTQSPTHLIKTRGQQVTLRCSPKSGHDTVSWYQQALGQGPQFIFQYYEEEERQRGNFPDRFSGHQFPNYSSELNVNALLLGDSALYLCASSTAYEQYFGPGTRLTVT.

This rearrangement joins TRBV29-1 to TRBJ2-3; TRBD2 aligns across 11 bases. The ends lost 1 base at V and 4 bases at J; junction bases unmatched: 4. Germline V gene lookup returns CDR1 SQVTM and CDR2 ANQGSEA. The CDR3 runs to 15 residues. CDR3 in amino acids: CSVEVSGRAADTQYF. DNA of the CDR3: TGCAGCGTTGAAGTTAGCGGGAGGGCAGCAGATACGCAGTATTTT.

This clonotype has only a few counts. This chain connects TRBV7-8 to TRBJ2-2, with D hard to call. CDR3 length: 12 amino acids. CDR1 is SGHVS and CDR2 is FQNEAQ in the germline V gene. Deletions cut 2 bases from V and 6 bases from J, with 4 bases between. CDR3 loop: CASSLMAGELFF. In DNA, the CDR3 is TGTGCCAGCAGCTTAATGGCCGGGGAGCTGTTTTTT.

The V gene is TRBV11-2, the J gene TRBJ1-6, with D unresolved. The germline CDR1 and CDR2 sequences are SGHAT and FQNNGV. The V end was cut by 3 bases, the J end by 3 bases, with 9 bases between. The length of the CDR3 is 15 residues. The CDR3 loop reads CASSLMGNYNSPLHF. CDR3 DNA: TGTGCCAGCAGCTTGATGGGGAACTATAATTCACCCCTCCACTTT.

The chain joins TRBV12-3 or TRBV12-4 to TRBJ1-1, with D maybe TRBD1 (5 bases). The CDR3 length is 14 residues. V was clipped by 5 bases and J by 4 bases, with 14 bases between them. This chain's CDR3 is CASSRGGKGTEAFF. The CDR3 nucleotides read TGTGCCAGCAGTCGGGGGGGTAAGGGCACTGAAGCTTTCTTT.

Regarding this clonotype: At one of its ends the junction is not consistent with the germline gene, which may arise from a read error. The CDR3: CASRWDHPGDEQDF. In DNA, the CDR3 is TGTGCCAGCCGCTGGGACCACCCTGGCGACGAGCAGGACTTC. The chain links TRBV7-8 to TRBJ2-7; D assignment may be TRBD1 or TRBD2 (5 bases each). Germline lookup yields CDR1 SGHVS and CDR2 FQNEAQ. The CDR3 is 14 amino acids.

The chain links TRBV7-6 to TRBJ2-1, with TRBD1 identical over 7 bases. This CDR3 has 18 amino acids. Trimming cost V 1 base and J 1 base; bases outside gene matches: 10. Germline CDR1 and CDR2: SGHVS and FNYEAQ. CDR3 sequence (DNA): TGTGCCAGCAGCTTAGAAATCCCAGGGGGTGTATCCTACAATGAGCAGTTCTTC. This codes for CASSLEIPGGVSYNEQFF. The entire variable domain, with the rest obtained from reference TRBV7-6 and TRBJ2-1, is as follows: GAGVSQSPRYKVTKRGQDVALRCDPISGHVSLYWYRQALGQGPEFLTYFNYEAQQDKSGLPNDRFSAERPEGSISTLTIQRTEQRDSAMYRCASSLEIPGGVSYNEQFFGPGTRLTVL.

This chain uses TRBV30 with TRBJ1-3, with D possibly matching TRBD1 (5 bases). This CDR3 contains 18 residues. The V and J ends lost 1 base and 2 bases respectively, with 21 bases between them. Germline CDR1 and CDR2: GTSNPN and SVGIG (reference sequence). The DNA of the CDR3 is TGTGCCTGGAGTGCCTGGGGGACTTCCGCTCCCCCTGGAAACACCATATATTTT. Its translation: CAWSAWGTSAPPGNTIYF.

This clonotype was seen more than once but under ten times. This rearrangement joins TRBV19 to TRBJ2-4; 7 bases fit TRBD1. CDR1 and CDR2 from the germline V gene are LNHDA and SQIVND (reference sequence). J lost 0 bases, V lost 4 bases, and 9 bases had no gene match. This CDR3 spans 17 amino acids. CDR3 amino acids: CASSNRQGSPAKNIQYF. The CDR3 nucleotides are TGTGCCAGTAGTAACAGACAGGGTTCCCCAGCCAAAAACATTCAGTACTTC.

The chain uses TRBV7-6 and TRBJ1-1; maybe TRBD1 (5 bases). The CDR3 has 14 amino acids. Germline values: CDR1 SGHVS, CDR2 FNYEAQ. The V gene lost 4 bases and the J gene lost 1 base, with 10 bases spanning the gap. CDR3 region: CASSSHTGNTEAFF. The DNA for the CDR3 is TGTGCCAGCAGCTCTCACACAGGGAACACTGAAGCTTTCTTT.

This chain joins TRBV5-1 and TRBJ2-5, with a possible D match to TRBD2 (6 bases). V lost 4 bases, J lost 4 bases, and 17 bases lay in between. Germline-derived CDR1 and CDR2 are SGHRS and YFSETQ. The CDR3 has 15 amino acids. This CDR3 is CASSPWGVSGETQYF. Here the CDR3 DNA reads TGCGCCAGCAGCCCCTGGGGGGTATCAGGAGAGACCCAGTACTTC.

This clonotype was counted many times. J is TRBJ1-1 and V is TRBV7-9, with unresolved D. This CDR3 contains 12 residues. Germline V gives CDR1 SEHNR, CDR2 FQNEAQ (reference sequence). V lost 5 bases and J 2 bases, leaving 6 bases between the germline ends. The CDR3 DNA reads as TGTGCCAGCAGCCCAGATAACACTGAAGCTTTCTTT. Protein product: CASSPDNTEAFF.

This clonotype occurred a few times. The chain recombines TRBV6-8 with TRBJ2-7, with 15 bases identical to TRBD2. The CDR3 has 14 amino acids. Germline-derived CDR1 and CDR2 are MNHGY and SAAAGT. The junction had 1 base not matched to a gene; V was cut back by 6 bases and J by 4 bases. The CDR3 bases are TGTGCCAGCAGGGGGACTAGCGGGGGGTACGAGCAGTACTTC. It is translated as CASRGTSGGYEQYF.

The table lists this clonotype with a few counts. J is TRBJ1-1 and V is TRBV20-1; unclear D gene. V lost 2 bases, J lost 1 base, and 8 bases lay in between. CDR3 length: 13 residues. Germline values: CDR1 DFQATT, CDR2 SNEGSKA (reference sequence). The CDR3 spells CSARWARNTEAFF. CDR3 in DNA: TGCAGTGCTAGATGGGCTCGGAACACTGAAGCTTTCTTT.

The chain links TRBV7-9 to TRBJ2-4; TRBD1 is a possible D gene (6 bases). With 4 bases removed from V and 8 bases from J, the gap between germline ends came to 21 bases. The length of the CDR3 is 16 residues. Germline V gives CDR1 SEHNR, CDR2 FQNEAQ (reference sequence). This CDR3 reads CASSYPRGEPVDIQYF. The CDR3 nucleotides are TGTGCCAGCAGCTACCCCAGGGGCGAACCCGTAGACATTCAGTACTTC.

The CDR3 nucleotides are TGTGCCAGCAGCCCCCCGGGGGGCATCTCCCTCAATGGCTACACCTTC. Amino acids: CASSPPGGISLNGYTF. The chain employs TRBV7-9 and TRBJ1-2, with TRBD1 as a possible D gene (6 bases). The CDR3 spans 16 residues. The V and J ends lost 5 bases and 6 bases respectively, with 22 bases between them. The germline CDR1 and CDR2 sequences are SEHNR and FQNEAQ (reference sequence).

This chain connects TRBV29-1 to TRBJ2-1; 7 positions match TRBD1. Trimming took 5 bases from V and 9 from J; bases not matched to a gene: 7. The germline V gene encodes CDR1 SQVTM and CDR2 ANQGSEA. The CDR3 covers 12 residues. The CDR3 here is CSVWGQSVEQFF. CDR3 nucleotide sequence: TGCAGCGTTTGGGGACAGTCTGTTGAGCAGTTCTTC.

J is TRBJ2-5 and V is TRBV24-1, with 11 nucleotides matching TRBD2. The germline V gene encodes CDR1 KGHDR and CDR2 SFDVKD. The CDR3 is 16 amino acids. Trimming cost V 3 bases and J 3 bases; bases outside gene matches: 5. Here the CDR3 DNA reads TGTGCCACCAGTGATCCGGGGACTAGCGGAAAAGAGACCCAGTACTTC. Its translation is CATSDPGTSGKETQYF.

V and J are TRBV11-2 and TRBJ2-5; no clear D gene. V lost 5 bases and J lost 9, with 13 bases in between. CDR3 length equals 12 residues. Germline V lookup: CDR1 SGHAT, CDR2 FQNNGV. The CDR3: CASSALSPAQYF. CDR3 DNA: TGTGCCAGCAGCGCACTAAGCCCGGCCCAGTACTTC.

This clonotype was observed once. At one boundary the junction diverges from the germline segment, which might be a read error. The chain couples TRBV7-6 to TRBJ2-3; 9 bases line up with TRBD2. The CDR3 is 18 amino acids. The germline CDR1 and CDR2 sequences are SGHVS and FNYEAQ. CDR3 residues: CTSSTPSSGRSRTDTQYF. In DNA, the CDR3 is TGTACCAGCAGCACCCCGTCAAGCGGGAGGTCACGCACAGATACGCAGTATTTT.

V gene TRBV11-2 combines with J gene TRBJ2-7; a possible D gene is TRBD1 (6 bases). V was pared by 3 bases and J by 7 bases, with 19 bases between. This CDR3 region has 15 residues. Germline V lookup: CDR1 SGHAT, CDR2 FQNNGV. This CDR3 is CASSLTGSGGQEQYF. CDR3 DNA sequence: TGTGCCAGCAGCTTGACAGGCAGCGGCGGACAAGAGCAGTACTTC.

The chain couples TRBV12-3 or TRBV12-4 to TRBJ2-1, with 7 positions matching TRBD2. J gave up 7 bases and V 6 bases, and 12 bases lay outside the gene matches. The CDR3 is 15 residues long. This chain's CDR3 is CASSPPTTGGNEQFF. In DNA, the CDR3 is TGTGCCAGCAGCCCCCCGACCACCGGGGGGAATGAGCAGTTCTTC.